One and the same sample provided the 25 T cell receptor beta chains below, sequenced in a study of blood T cells in healthy people across ages. Then a second PCR, running about 6 to 12 cycles, was carried out with a sample-barcoded 5' primer and a J-beta primer mix. MiXCR was run by TCRdb on the 5' RACE reads, yielding one entry per CDR3 protein. The sample holds about 1 million distinct CDR3 sequences, 40% to 50% seen once. Sequencing used blood. These receptors were obtained from a woman in her sixties in good health.

The V gene is TRBV10-3, the J gene TRBJ2-1, with D perhaps matching TRBD2 (6 bases). Per the germline V gene, CDR1 is ENHRY and CDR2 is SYGVKD. Between the trimmed V and J ends, which lost 7 bases and 9 bases, there was a span of 16 bases. The CDR3 has 13 amino acids. The CDR3 DNA is TGTGCCATCAAAGGCGTGGGACTCCGTGAGCAGTTCTTC. It codes for CAIKGVGLREQFF.

The chain recombines TRBV11-2 with TRBJ2-7; tentatively, D is TRBD2 (6 bases). CDR1 and CDR2 (germline): SGHAT, FQNNGV. This CDR3 spans 15 amino acids. Trimming left V 5 bases short and J 3 bases short, with 17 bases between. CDR3 amino acids: CASSPLTSIHYEQYF. The CDR3 nucleotides are TGTGCCAGCAGCCCATTAACTAGCATCCACTACGAGCAGTACTTC. The whole variable domain, filled in from reference TRBV11-2 and TRBJ2-7, reads EAGVAQSPRYKIIEKRQSVAFWCNPISGHATLYWYQQILGQGPKLLIQFQNNGVVDDSQLPKDRFSAERLKGVDSTLKIQPAKLEDSAVYLCASSPLTSIHYEQYFGPGTRLTVT.

In DNA, the CDR3 is TGTGCCATCAGTGAGGGTGCGAATCAGCCCCAGCATTTT. This sequence encodes CAISEGANQPQHF. The chain links TRBV10-3 to TRBJ1-5; no clear D. The germline CDR1 and CDR2 sequences are ENHRY and SYGVKD. The CDR3 runs to 13 residues. Trimming cost V 2 bases and J 4 bases, with 6 bases left between them.

Note on this clonotype: The conserved closing phenylalanine or tryptophan is absent in this CDR3, likely reflecting a read error. The chain uses TRBV5-1 and TRBJ2-4; the match to TRBD1 covers 7 bases. The closer fit of TRBJ2-7 to the DNA end suggests the J call may be wrong. Germline CDR1 reads SGHRS; CDR2 reads YFSETQ. The CDR3 is 16 amino acids. The CDR3 protein is CASSVGPGQYSYEQYY. CDR3 nucleotides: TGCGCCAGCAGCGTAGGACCGGGACAGTATTCCTACGAGCAGTACTAC.

The chain couples TRBV20-1 to TRBJ2-7; D is undetermined. CDR3 length: 13 residues. Trimming took off 4 bases at V and 0 bases at J, with 10 bases between the two ends. Germline V gives CDR1 DFQATT, CDR2 SNEGSKA (reference sequence). In nucleotides, the CDR3 is TGCAGTGCTAAGGCTAGAAACTCCTACGAGCAGTACTTC. Translation: CSAKARNSYEQYF.

The V and J genes are TRBV10-1 and TRBJ2-5, with 11 bases that match TRBD1. The CDR3 runs 15 residues. Germline CDR1 WNHNN, CDR2 SYGVQD (reference sequence). V shed 3 bases and J 4 bases; nucleotides not matched to a gene: 4. CDR3 nucleotides: TGCGCCAGCAGTGATTGGACAGGGGGCCGAGAGACCCAGTACTTC. This codes for CASSDWTGGRETQYF.

This chain uses TRBV9 with TRBJ2-1; D not certain. V was pared by 4 bases and J by 7 bases, with 21 bases between. The germline V gene encodes CDR1 SGDLS and CDR2 YYNGEE. This CDR3 contains 16 residues. The CDR3 region has the DNA TGTGCCAGCAGCCCCACCCGAGTTTCCCTTGGGAATGAGCAGTTCTTC. It yields the protein CASSPTRVSLGNEQFF.

This sequence joins TRBV5-1 and TRBJ2-2; D is ambiguous. Trimming took 1 base from V and 4 from J, leaving 8 bases between them. From germline, CDR1 is SGHRS and CDR2 YFSETQ. The CDR3 is made up of 14 amino acids. In DNA, the CDR3 is TGCGCCAGCAGCTTGATTGCACTCACCGGGGAGCTGTTTTTT. It translates to CASSLIALTGELFF.

This clonotype was picked up a small number of times. J is TRBJ2-1 and V is TRBV4-1, with D uncertain. CDR3 length: 15 amino acids. The V end lost 4 bases, the J end lost 10 bases, and 20 bases lay between the germline ends. CDR1 is MGHRA, CDR2 YSYEKL, per germline. The chain's CDR3 is CASSLYYESRIEQFF. CDR3 DNA sequence: TGCGCCAGCAGCCTTTATTATGAGTCCCGTATAGAGCAGTTCTTC.

Points on this clonotype: With a much larger clone just one base away, this may be a read error. J is TRBJ2-1 and V is TRBV29-1, with D uncertain. Germline CDR1 is SQVTM and CDR2 is ANQGSEA. This CDR3 region has 11 residues. The CDR3 DNA is TGCAGCGTTGCCTTGACCAATGAGCAGTTATTC. Translation: CSVALTNEQLF.

The chain links TRBV20-1 to TRBJ2-7, with D possibly matching TRBD2 (7 bases). Germline V gene sequence: CDR1 DFQATT, CDR2 SNEGSKA (reference sequence). The ends were cut back, 1 base at V and 2 bases at J, with 12 bases in the middle. The CDR3 length is 14 residues. The CDR3 bases are TGCAGTGCTAGAGGGACTAGGGGGGCCTACGAGCAGTACTTC. Translated, it gives CSARGTRGAYEQYF.

This clonotype was counted between two and nine times. The rearrangement links TRBV2 to TRBJ2-1; 9 bases are shared with TRBD1. Germline values: CDR1 SNHLY, CDR2 FYNNEI. V lost 4 bases to trimming and J lost 2 bases; unmatched junction nucleotides: 3. This CDR3 comprises 15 residues. For the CDR3, the DNA is TGTGCCAGCAGTGGACAGGGGGGGCCCTACAATGAGCAGTTCTTC. Amino acids: CASSGQGGPYNEQFF. Full variable domain (missing parts from reference TRBV2 and TRBJ2-1): EPEVTQTPSHQVTQMGQEVILRCVPISNHLYFYWYRQILGQKVEFLVSFYNNEISEKSEIFDDQFSVERPDGSNFTLKIRSTKLEDSAMYFCASSGQGGPYNEQFFGPGTRLTVL.

This chain joins TRBV3-1 and TRBJ1-4; D ambiguous. V was pared by 3 bases and J by 2 bases, with 10 bases between. Germline V lookup: CDR1 LGHDT, CDR2 YNNKEL (reference sequence). This CDR3 has 15 residues. CDR3 amino acids: CASSQGFGTNEKLFF. As DNA, the CDR3 is TGTGCCAGCAGCCAGGGGTTTGGGACTAATGAAAAACTGTTTTTT. Variable domain in full (rest from reference TRBV3-1 and TRBJ1-4): DTAVSQTPKYLVTQMGNDKSIKCEQNLGHDTMYWYKQDSKKFLKIMFSYNNKELIINETVPNRFSPKSPDKAHLNLHINSLELGDSAVYFCASSQGFGTNEKLFFGSGTQLSVL.

The chain has TRBV7-2 and TRBJ2-7, with D unclear. The length of the CDR3 is 15 residues. The germline CDR1 and CDR2 sequences are SGHTA and FQGNSA. V gave up 1 base and J gave up 2 bases, with 12 bases separating them. CDR3 sequence (DNA): TGTGCCAGCAGCTTAGAGGTTGGTTTCGCCTACGAGCAGTACTTC. Amino acid sequence: CASSLEVGFAYEQYF. Together with reference TRBV7-2 and TRBJ2-7, the CDR3 gives the full variable domain: GAGVSQSPSNKVTEKGKDVELRCDPISGHTALYWYRQSLGQGLEFLIYFQGNSAPDKSGLPSDRFSAERTGGSVSTLTIQRTQQEDSAVYLCASSLEVGFAYEQYFGPGTRLTVT.

The V call is TRBV9, the J call TRBJ2-1, with a tentative D call TRBD2 (5 bases). The V end lost 0 bases, the J end lost 15 bases, and 16 bases lay between the germline ends. Germline assignment: CDR1 SGDLS and CDR2 YYNGEE. This CDR3 spans 13 amino acids. CDR3 DNA sequence: TGTGCCAGCAGCGTAGATCTGCGGGCCAAGGGGTTCTTC. Its translation: CASSVDLRAKGFF.

This clonotype was observed a single time. The chain carries TRBV12-3 or TRBV12-4 and TRBJ1-1; D not resolved. This CDR3 is 13 amino acids long. With 10 bases removed from V and 8 bases from J, the gap between germline ends came to 20 bases. The CDR3 sequence is CATRRTLIGEAFF. Written as DNA, the CDR3 is TGTGCCACCCGACGGACCCTAATAGGAGAAGCTTTCTTT.

In this sample, this clonotype turned up a few times. The chain couples TRBV20-1 to TRBJ2-7; a weak D match, TRBD1 (6 bases). The V end lost 5 bases, the J end lost 2 bases, and 16 bases lay between the germline ends. CDR1 and CDR2 from the germline V gene are DFQATT and SNEGSKA (reference sequence). The CDR3 is made up of 14 amino acids. Here the CDR3 DNA reads TGCAGTGCTCACGGCGGTGGGACACCCTACGAGCAGTACTTC. It yields the protein CSAHGGGTPYEQYF.

The chain uses TRBV15 and TRBJ2-5, with a possible D match to TRBD1 (6 bases). V lost 2 bases to trimming and J lost 5 bases, with 12 bases between them. This CDR3 spans 14 amino acids. Germline V gene sequence: CDR1 LNHNV, CDR2 YYDKDF (reference sequence). The CDR3 region is CATSRKTGRETQYF. CDR3 nucleotides: TGTGCCACCAGCAGAAAAACAGGGCGGGAGACCCAGTACTTC.

This clonotype was found a few times. V and J are TRBV6-5 and TRBJ2-7, with 9 bases identical to TRBD1. CDR1 is MNHEY, CDR2 SVGAGI, per germline. This CDR3 has 14 amino acids. Trimming at V came to 5 bases and at J to 3 bases, leaving 5 bases not matched to a gene. CDR3 sequence reads: CASSTGGRGYEQYF. Written as DNA, the CDR3 is TGTGCCAGCAGTACAGGGGGCAGAGGCTACGAGCAGTACTTC.

The chain joins TRBV9 to TRBJ2-4, with 16 nucleotides matching TRBD2. Losses at the gene ends were 4 bases for V and 0 bases for J; bases not matched to a gene: 4. The CDR3 has 18 residues. The germline gives CDR1 SGDLS, CDR2 YYNGEE. This chain's CDR3 is CASSRGLAGGGAKNIQYF. In DNA, the CDR3 is TGTGCCAGCAGCCGGGGACTAGCGGGAGGGGGAGCCAAAAACATTCAGTACTTC.

Details on this clonotype: This may be a read error, as it is one base from a much larger clone. The chain recombines TRBV11-1 with TRBJ2-7; TRBD2 matches at 10 bases. Germline V CDR1 and CDR2: SGHAT, FQDESV (reference sequence). This CDR3 contains 17 residues. The CDR3 region has the DNA TGTGCCAACAGCTTAGGTCGTAGCGGGAGGAGCACCTACGAGCAGTACTTC. Its translation is CANSLGRSGRSTYEQYF.

This clonotype was seen more than once but under ten times. The rearrangement links TRBV5-1 to TRBJ2-1; D may be TRBD1 (6 bases). The germline V gene has CDR1 SGHRS and CDR2 YFSETQ. Trimming took 4 bases from V and 8 from J, leaving 10 bases between them. The CDR3 covers 12 residues. Here the CDR3 reads CASSSQGHEQFF. CDR3 nucleotides: TGCGCCAGCAGCAGTCAGGGGCATGAGCAGTTCTTC.

The chain joins TRBV6-5 to TRBJ2-7; D gene unclear. There are 14 residues in the CDR3. Deletions cut 8 bases from V and 2 bases from J, with 16 bases between. Germline V gene sequence: CDR1 MNHEY, CDR2 SVGAGI. The CDR3 region is CASSLTRQTYEQYF. The CDR3 DNA is TGTGCCAGCTCTTTAACGAGGCAGACCTACGAGCAGTACTTC.

The chain joins TRBV7-9 to TRBJ2-5; 7 bases are a match to TRBD1. The end of the DNA is better explained by TRBJ2-7, so the J call may be wrong. CDR1 is SEHNR, CDR2 FQNEAQ, per germline (reference sequence). The CDR3 contains 13 residues. Written as DNA, the CDR3 is TGTGCCAGCAGCTTCACAGGGGCCCACGAGCAGTACTTC. Its translation is CASSFTGAHEQYF.

The chain couples TRBV15 to TRBJ2-1; D ambiguous. TRBJ2-7 matches the DNA end more closely, so the J call is doubtful. This CDR3 comprises 15 residues. Germline V gene data show CDR1 as LNHNV and CDR2 as YYDKDF (reference sequence). The CDR3, as DNA: TGTGCCACCAGCAGAGACCCGGGCTCCTACAATGAGCAGTACTTC. Translating it yields CATSRDPGSYNEQYF.